This TCR beta chain is drawn from a study of T cell responses to AZD1222 COVID-19 vaccine. Worth noting for this clone: As yet, its antigen is unknown.

CDR3 length: 13 amino acids. V gave up 5 bases and J gave up 7 bases, with 14 bases separating them. General study points: Donors were largely white British and mainly female; clonal diversity was possibly underestimated. Dominant CD4 TCR responses targeted spike regions 160-218 and 743-854. Just a handful of AZD1222 recipients tested seropositive at baseline. Two doses of AZD1222 preceded a rise in Spike-specific TCR breadth and depth.

Data came from immunoSEQ multiplex PCR; TCRdb stores just in-frame clones and leaves some out. The sample carries roughly 98,000 clones, more than 80% recorded once. The chain joins TRBV12-3 or TRBV12-4 to TRBJ1-2, with D possibly matching TRBD1 (5 bases). Sample: peripheral blood, taken on day 0 of AZD1222 vaccination. This TCR was sampled from an adult in good health. The CDR3 loop is CASSPQGSAGYTF. For the CDR3, the DNA is TGTGCCAGCAGTCCCCAGGGATCGGCTGGCTACACCTTC.